Presented here are 20 T cell receptor beta chains from one specimen sequenced in a study of T-cell reconstitution after alpha-beta-depleted transplantation in children. Molecular barcoding with unique molecular identifiers was used for the TCRbeta library. TCRdb ran MiXCR on the PCR reads and lists one entry per CDR3 protein. The sample consists of around 960,000 distinct CDR3 sequences, roughly 29% of them appearing once. This sample comprised PBMCs, mostly from graft donor cells, obtained 360 days after TCRalphabeta/CD19-depleted stem cell transplant. The receptors derive from a boy younger than two who had a stem cell transplant for SCID, so the T cells may come from the graft donor.

This clonotype was recorded only once. In nucleotides, the CDR3 is TGTGCCAGCATTCCGGACCGCCGGGCCAACGTCCTGACTTTC. This gives the protein CASIPDRRANVLTF. This chain uses TRBV12-3 or TRBV12-4 with TRBJ2-6, with D unresolved. This CDR3 region has 14 residues. V lost 7 bases, J lost 5 bases, and 12 bases lay in between.

This chain connects TRBV5-1 to TRBJ2-7; D unclear. V lost 3 bases to trimming and J lost 4 bases, with 8 bases between them. The V gene's germline CDR1 is SGHRS and CDR2 YFSETQ. This CDR3 comprises 12 residues. CDR3 in amino acids: CASSYNWYEQYF. The CDR3 DNA follows: TGCGCCAGCAGCTACAACTGGTACGAGCAGTACTTC.

This clonotype was recorded at least ten times. J is TRBJ2-1 and V is TRBV6-6; no firm D call. The CDR3 is 13 residues long. V lost 3 bases, J lost 7 bases, and 10 bases lay in between. Germline V gene sequence: CDR1 MNHNY, CDR2 SVGAGI (reference sequence). The CDR3 DNA sequence: TGTGCCAGCAGTTATGCAGGTCTTAATGAGCAGTTCTTC. Translating gives CASSYAGLNEQFF.

The rearrangement uses TRBV20-1 and TRBJ2-2; TRBD2 aligns across 7 bases. Looked up from germline, CDR1 is DFQATT and CDR2 is SNEGSKA (reference sequence). The V gene end was trimmed by 0 bases and the J gene end by 3 bases; junction bases not matched to a gene: 7. There are 16 residues in the CDR3. CDR3 sequence: CSARDPPSGDTGELFF. The DNA of the CDR3 is TGCAGTGCTAGAGATCCGCCTAGCGGTGACACCGGGGAGCTGTTTTTT.

The table lists this clonotype with a few counts. The V and J genes are TRBV3-1 and TRBJ2-5, with D possibly matching TRBD2 (6 bases). V was trimmed by 4 bases and J by 6 bases, leaving 9 bases between them. There are 12 residues in the CDR3. Germline lookup yields CDR1 LGHDT and CDR2 YNNKEL (reference sequence). The CDR3 sequence is CASSPGGKTQYF. The CDR3 region has the DNA TGTGCCAGCAGCCCTGGCGGGAAGACCCAGTACTTC.

This chain's CDR3 is CASSPEAWGLGEQFF. As DNA, the CDR3 is TGTGCCAGCAGTCCCGAGGCCTGGGGCCTCGGTGAGCAGTTCTTC. The chain employs TRBV6-4 and TRBJ2-1; perhaps TRBD1 as D (5 bases). This CDR3 has 15 amino acids. The V end was cut by 5 bases, the J end by 9 bases, with 20 bases between. Germline V gene sequence: CDR1 MRHNA, CDR2 SNTAGT.

The chain uses TRBV12-3 or TRBV12-4 and TRBJ2-6, with D uncertain. Trimming took off 5 bases at V and 0 bases at J, with 8 bases between the two ends. CDR3 length: 15 amino acids. The CDR3 loop is CASSRRSSGANVLTF. The CDR3 DNA reads as TGTGCCAGCAGTCGACGGTCCTCTGGGGCCAACGTCCTGACTTTC.

The table lists this clonotype with a few counts. V is TRBV5-1 and J is TRBJ2-7, with 10 bases lining up with TRBD1. From germline, CDR1 is SGHRS and CDR2 YFSETQ. The V and J ends lost 0 bases and 5 bases, in that order; junction bases with no gene match: 2. The CDR3 sequence is 14 residues long. CDR3 sequence (DNA): TGCGCCAGCAGCTTGGATGGACAGGGGGACGAGCAGTACTTC. Encoded protein: CASSLDGQGDEQYF.

The chain uses TRBV12-3 or TRBV12-4 and TRBJ2-3; the D gene could be TRBD1 or TRBD2 (6 bases each). This CDR3 contains 16 residues. V was shortened by 1 base and J by 2 bases, with 13 bases between the two germline ends. CDR3 sequence (DNA): TGTGCCAGCAGTTTAGGGGGGGCAGCGCCCACAGATACGCAGTATTTT. Protein product: CASSLGGAAPTDTQYF.

This clonotype was observed a few times. The chain couples TRBV9 to TRBJ2-5; D not resolved. The CDR3 has 14 residues. V lost 0 bases and J lost 4, with 10 bases in between. The germline V gene encodes CDR1 SGDLS and CDR2 YYNGEE. CDR3: CASSVEAFGETQYF. The CDR3 coding sequence is TGTGCCAGCAGCGTAGAAGCTTTCGGAGAGACCCAGTACTTC.

In its sample, this clonotype was seen a few times. The chain links TRBV18 to TRBJ2-7; the D is unclear. The germline CDR1 and CDR2 sequences are KGHSH and LQKENI. There are 14 residues in the CDR3. V gave up 2 bases and J gave up 3 bases, with 11 bases separating them. CDR3 DNA: TGTGCCAGCTCACCAGGCGGAGTACTCTACGAGCAGTACTTC. Its translation: CASSPGGVLYEQYF.

This clonotype was seen only a few times. CDR3 nucleotide sequence: TGTGCCAGCAGCGCCCCCCAACAGGGGTCTAACTATGGCTACACCTTC. It codes for CASSAPQQGSNYGYTF. The chain uses TRBV9 and TRBJ1-2; 7 nucleotides line up with TRBD1. This CDR3 comprises 16 residues. Germline V gene data show CDR1 as SGDLS and CDR2 as YYNGEE. Trimming at V came to 3 bases and at J to 0 bases, leaving 8 bases not matched to a gene.

In this sample, this clonotype turned up a few times. The genes are TRBV20-1 and TRBJ2-1, with 8 bases that match TRBD1. V gave up 6 bases and J gave up 5 bases; unmatched junction bases: 9. The CDR3 covers 14 residues. CDR1 and CDR2 (germline): DFQATT, SNEGSKA (reference sequence). CDR3 sequence reads: CSASRGTGDNEQFF. CDR3 nucleotide sequence: TGCAGTGCATCACGAGGGACAGGAGACAATGAGCAGTTCTTC.

A word on this clonotype: A junction boundary mismatches the germline segment, possibly from a read error. CDR3 amino acids: CASSLLSHEQYF. The DNA for the CDR3 is TGTGCCAGCAGCTTACTCTCCCACGAGCAGTACTTC. This chain uses TRBV7-9 with TRBJ2-7; D call uncertain. This CDR3 has 12 amino acids. The V gene's germline CDR1 is SEHNR and CDR2 FQNEAQ (reference sequence).

The chain has TRBV9 and TRBJ2-1; 10 bases are a match to TRBD1. Germline CDR1 reads SGDLS; CDR2 reads YYNGEE. J gave up 9 bases and V 3 bases, and 6 bases lay outside the gene matches. The CDR3 covers 14 residues. CDR3 residues: CASSAGTGAGEQFF. In DNA, the CDR3 is TGTGCCAGCAGCGCCGGGACAGGGGCCGGTGAGCAGTTCTTC.

J is TRBJ1-4 and V is TRBV7-8; D call uncertain. Deletions cut 5 bases from V and 0 bases from J, with 16 bases between. The CDR3 runs to 17 residues. Germline V gene lookup returns CDR1 SGHVS and CDR2 FQNEAQ. CDR3 protein: CASSTRPTPSTNEKLFF. The CDR3 DNA follows: TGTGCCAGCAGCACCCGACCGACACCCTCAACTAATGAAAAACTGTTTTTT.

The chain combines TRBV12-3 or TRBV12-4 with TRBJ2-2, with 7 nucleotides matching TRBD1. The CDR3 has 19 residues. J gave up 7 bases and V 6 bases, and 23 bases lay outside the gene matches. The CDR3 nucleotides are TGTGCCAGCAGCCTAGGGTCTTGGAGAACAGGGGTGTTTCACGGGGAGCTGTTTTTT. This translates into CASSLGSWRTGVFHGELFF.

The genes are TRBV7-2 and TRBJ2-3; D is unclear. Germline CDR1 reads SGHTA; CDR2 reads FQGNSA. CDR3 length equals 15 residues. With 1 base removed from V and 4 bases from J, the gap between germline ends came to 12 bases. The CDR3 is CASSLVPASADTQYF. In DNA form, the CDR3 reads TGTGCCAGCAGCTTAGTGCCGGCCTCCGCAGATACGCAGTATTTT.

This clonotype was counted only a few times. The chain has TRBV2 and TRBJ2-7, with D possibly matching TRBD2 (5 bases). The V end was cut by 7 bases, the J end by 5 bases, with 24 bases between. Germline CDR1 and CDR2: SNHLY and FYNNEI. The CDR3 loop spans 16 amino acids. CDR3 sequence: CASIGTLAETFDEQYF. The CDR3 DNA reads as TGTGCCAGCATCGGTACGCTAGCAGAAACTTTCGACGAGCAGTACTTC.

V gene TRBV29-1 combines with J gene TRBJ2-7, with 9 bases lining up with TRBD1. V lost 6 bases to trimming and J lost 3 bases; unmatched junction nucleotides: 15. This CDR3 has 16 residues. The V gene's germline CDR1 is SQVTM and CDR2 ANQGSEA. The DNA of the CDR3 is TGCAGCGTGCTACTCTCGGCGCCGGGACAGGGCTACGAGCAGTACTTC. It encodes CSVLLSAPGQGYEQYF.